These T cell receptor beta chains were read from a single sample in a study of blood T cell repertoires in COVID-19. Clones were sequenced by immunoSEQ multiplex PCR, and TCRdb holds only the in-frame ones, with some missing. The table includes 150,000 or so clones, roughly nine tenths detected once. Sequenced input: peripheral blood. All receptors come from a man younger than 35 with COVID-19, enrolled during active disease. Each CDR3 is given with its conserved first and last residue. A D gene is named only where the DNA matches it firmly. The size field is filled for only some rows; it gives once, few, many or a size class.

clone size: .
V gene: TRBV19
D gene: .
J gene: TRBJ2-5
CDR3 protein: CASSMAGFQETQYF
CDR3 DNA: TGTGCCAGTAGTATGGCAGGGTTCCAAGAGACCCAGTACTTC

clone size: .
V gene: TRBV9
D gene: .
J gene: TRBJ1-2
CDR3 protein: CASSVSREAWGYTF
CDR3 DNA: TGTGCCAGCAGCGTAAGCAGGGAAGCTTGGGGCTACACCTTC

clone size: .
V gene: TRBV14
D gene: .
J gene: TRBJ2-1
CDR3 protein: CASSQLGETGNEQFF
CDR3 DNA: TGTGCCAGCAGCCAGCTCGGAGAGACTGGGAATGAGCAGTTCTTC

clone size: .
V gene: TRBV13
D gene: .
J gene: TRBJ1-3
CDR3 protein: CASSPGVYSGNTIYF
CDR3 DNA: TGTGCCAGCAGCCCCGGGGTTTACTCTGGAAACACCATATATTTT

clone size: .
V gene: TRBV6-5
D gene: .
J gene: TRBJ2-2
CDR3 protein: CASSYSSRTGELFF
CDR3 DNA: TGTGCCAGCAGTTACTCGAGCCGAACCGGGGAGCTGTTTTTT

clone size: once
V gene: TRBV27
D gene: TRBD2
J gene: TRBJ2-7
CDR3 protein: CASSWTSGSYEQYF
CDR3 DNA: TGTGCCAGCAGCTGGACTAGCGGGTCCTACGAGCAGTACTTC

clone size: .
V gene: TRBV9
D gene: TRBD1
J gene: TRBJ2-1
CDR3 protein: CASSKSGTGGINEQFF
CDR3 DNA: TGTGCCAGCAGCAAATCGGGGACAGGGGGGATCAATGAGCAGTTCTTC

clone size: .
V gene: TRBV4-3
D gene: .
J gene: TRBJ1-4
CDR3 protein: CASSQIVPTADNEKLLF
CDR3 DNA: TGCGCCAGCAGCCAAATCGTTCCGACTGCGGATAATGAAAAACTGCTTTTT

clone size: .
V gene: TRBV19
D gene: TRBD1
J gene: TRBJ1-5
CDR3 protein: CASSSPPADREYSNQPQHF
CDR3 DNA: TGTGCCAGTAGTTCACCCCCGGCGGACAGGGAATATAGCAATCAGCCCCAGCATTTT

clone size: .
V gene: TRBV11-2
D gene: .
J gene: TRBJ1-2
CDR3 protein: CASSLGSINGYTF
CDR3 DNA: TGTGCCAGCAGCTTAGGATCTATCAATGGCTACACCTTC

clone size: .
V gene: TRBV19
D gene: .
J gene: TRBJ2-5
CDR3 protein: CASSIASGSGQETQYF
CDR3 DNA: TGTGCCAGTAGTATAGCCTCGGGATCCGGGCAAGAGACCCAGTACTTC

clone size: .
V gene: TRBV7-2
D gene: .
J gene: TRBJ1-6
CDR3 protein: CASSLLEGSPLHF
CDR3 DNA: TGTGCCAGCAGCTTACTAGAAGGTTCACCCCTCCACTTT

clone size: .
V gene: TRBV11-2
D gene: .
J gene: TRBJ2-3
CDR3 protein: CASSPSAGSTDTQYF
CDR3 DNA: TGTGCCAGCAGCCCTAGCGCGGGTAGCACAGATACGCAGTATTTT

clone size: .
V gene: TRBV28
D gene: TRBD2
J gene: TRBJ2-1
CDR3 protein: CASIIAGGPISYNEQFF
CDR3 DNA: TGTGCCAGCATTATAGCGGGAGGGCCCATTTCCTACAATGAGCAGTTCTTC

clone size: .
V gene: TRBV5-1
D gene: .
J gene: TRBJ2-1
CDR3 protein: CASSLDSARGYNEQFF
CDR3 DNA: TGCGCCAGCAGCTTGGATTCAGCCAGGGGCTACAATGAGCAGTTCTTC

clone size: .
V gene: TRBV5-3
D gene: .
J gene: TRBJ2-7
CDR3 protein: CARPPNRESSYEQYF
CDR3 DNA: TGTGCCAGACCTCCCAACAGGGAAAGCTCCTACGAGCAGTACTTC

clone size: few
V gene: TRBV6-2/TRBV6-3
D gene: TRBD2
J gene: TRBJ2-2
CDR3 protein: CASSYGTSDTGELFF
CDR3 DNA: TGTGCCAGCAGTTACGGGACTAGCGACACCGGGGAGCTGTTTTTT

clone size: .
V gene: TRBV4-3
D gene: TRBD2
J gene: TRBJ2-1
CDR3 protein: CASSQTSGRPVF
CDR3 DNA: TGCGCCAGCAGCCAGACTAGCGGGAGACCGGTCTTC

clone size: few
V gene: TRBV2
D gene: .
J gene: TRBJ2-2
CDR3 protein: CATGGGVSTGELFF
CDR3 DNA: TGTGCCACAGGCGGGGGCGTTAGCACCGGGGAGCTGTTTTTT

clone size: .
V gene: TRBV19
D gene: TRBD1
J gene: TRBJ1-2
CDR3 protein: CASSRDRANYGYTF
CDR3 DNA: TGTGCCAGTAGTAGGGACAGAGCTAACTATGGCTACACCTTC

clone size: .
V gene: TRBV21-1
D gene: .
J gene: TRBJ2-7
CDR3 protein: CASIAPTHTYEQYF
CDR3 DNA: TGTGCCAGCATCGCGCCCACTCATACCTACGAGCAGTACTTC

clone size: .
V gene: TRBV27
D gene: TRBD1
J gene: TRBJ2-7
CDR3 protein: CASSLRDRDNEQYF
CDR3 DNA: TGTGCCAGCAGTTTAAGGGACAGGGATAACGAGCAGTACTTC

clone size: .
V gene: TRBV19
D gene: .
J gene: TRBJ1-3
CDR3 protein: CASGTDNSGNTIYF
CDR3 DNA: TGTGCCAGTGGAACAGACAACTCTGGAAACACCATATATTTT

clone size: .
V gene: TRBV7-2
D gene: TRBD1
J gene: TRBJ2-1
CDR3 protein: CASSSTGTAHLLHNEQFF
CDR3 DNA: TGTGCCAGCAGCTCTACCGGGACAGCCCATCTACTACACAATGAGCAGTTCTTC

clone size: .
V gene: TRBV5-8
D gene: .
J gene: TRBJ1-1
CDR3 protein: CASSPREAHTEAFF
CDR3 DNA: TGTGCCAGCAGCCCCCGGGAGGCACACACTGAAGCTTTCTTT

clone size: .
V gene: TRBV27
D gene: TRBD1
J gene: TRBJ1-2
CDR3 protein: CASSLGTGDLVRGYTF
CDR3 DNA: TGTGCCAGCAGTTTAGGGACAGGGGACCTAGTCAGAGGCTACACCTTC

clone size: .
V gene: TRBV18
D gene: TRBD1
J gene: TRBJ1-5
CDR3 protein: CASSPRAGGPAAQPQHF
CDR3 DNA: TGTGCCAGCTCACCCCGGGCAGGGGGTCCGGCGGCACAGCCCCAGCATTTT

clone size: once
V gene: TRBV19
D gene: .
J gene: TRBJ2-1
CDR3 protein: CASSREGRSYNEQFF
CDR3 DNA: TGTGCCAGTAGTAGGGAAGGGAGATCCTACAATGAGCAGTTCTTC

clone size: .
V gene: TRBV27
D gene: .
J gene: TRBJ2-5
CDR3 protein: CASTSAGQETQYF
CDR3 DNA: TGTGCCAGCACCTCCGCCGGGCAAGAGACCCAGTACTTC

clone size: .
V gene: TRBV27
D gene: .
J gene: TRBJ2-1
CDR3 protein: CASSLVKQLYNEQFF
CDR3 DNA: TGTGCCAGCAGTTTAGTGAAACAGCTTTACAATGAGCAGTTCTTC

clone size: .
V gene: TRBV9
D gene: TRBD1
J gene: TRBJ1-6
CDR3 protein: CASSWSRGENSPLHF
CDR3 DNA: TGTGCCAGCAGCTGGAGCAGGGGGGAAAATTCACCCCTCCACTTT

clone size: few
V gene: TRBV11-2
D gene: TRBD1
J gene: TRBJ2-5
CDR3 protein: CASSSDRALSQYF
CDR3 DNA: TGTGCCAGCAGCTCGGACAGGGCCCTCTCCCAGTACTTC

clone size: .
V gene: TRBV28
D gene: .
J gene: TRBJ2-5
CDR3 protein: CASSFEIVETQYF
CDR3 DNA: TGTGCCAGCAGTTTTGAGATCGTGGAGACCCAGTACTTC

clone size: .
V gene: TRBV3-1/TRBV3-2
D gene: .
J gene: TRBJ1-2
CDR3 protein: CASSQGLHGYTF
CDR3 DNA: TGTGCCAGCAGCCAAGGTCTTCATGGCTACACCTTC

clone size: .
V gene: TRBV29-1
D gene: TRBD1
J gene: TRBJ2-7
CDR3 protein: CSVTGTASYEQYF
CDR3 DNA: TGCAGCGTGACAGGGACGGCATCCTACGAGCAGTACTTC

clone size: .
V gene: TRBV11-2
D gene: TRBD2
J gene: TRBJ2-5
CDR3 protein: CASSRPSGRGTQYF
CDR3 DNA: TGTGCCAGCAGCCGTCCTAGCGGGAGAGGGACCCAGTACTTC

clone size: once
V gene: TRBV5-5
D gene: .
J gene: TRBJ2-1
CDR3 protein: CASYRETYNEQFF
CDR3 DNA: TGTGCCAGTTACAGGGAAACCTACAATGAGCAGTTCTTC

clone size: .
V gene: TRBV5-4
D gene: .
J gene: TRBJ1-2
CDR3 protein: CASRLDSRYGYTF
CDR3 DNA: TGTGCCAGCAGGCTTGACAGCCGCTATGGCTACACCTTC

clone size: .
V gene: TRBV7-9
D gene: TRBD2
J gene: TRBJ2-7
CDR3 protein: CASSSGTGLAGVTYEQYF
CDR3 DNA: TGTGCCAGCAGCTCCGGGACGGGGCTAGCGGGAGTAACCTACGAGCAGTACTTC

clone size: .
V gene: TRBV19
D gene: .
J gene: TRBJ1-3
CDR3 protein: CASSPQGLNTIYF
CDR3 DNA: TGTGCCAGTAGTCCCCAGGGCTTAAACACCATATATTTT

clone size: .
V gene: TRBV5-1
D gene: TRBD1
J gene: TRBJ2-7
CDR3 protein: CASSQDRATYEQYF
CDR3 DNA: TGCGCCAGCAGCCAGGACAGGGCGACCTACGAGCAGTACTTC

clone size: .
V gene: TRBV27
D gene: TRBD1
J gene: TRBJ1-3
CDR3 protein: CASRVGQNSGNTIYF
CDR3 DNA: TGTGCCAGCAGGGTGGGACAGAACTCTGGAAACACCATATATTTT

clone size: .
V gene: TRBV14
D gene: TRBD2
J gene: TRBJ2-1
CDR3 protein: CASSHLRGSYNEQFF
CDR3 DNA: TGTGCCAGCAGCCATTTGCGGGGGTCCTACAATGAGCAGTTCTTC

clone size: .
V gene: TRBV30
D gene: .
J gene: TRBJ1-3
CDR3 protein: CAGGIGLGNTIYF
CDR3 DNA: TGTGCCGGAGGGATAGGCTTAGGAAACACCATATATTTT

clone size: .
V gene: TRBV19
D gene: TRBD2
J gene: TRBJ2-7
CDR3 protein: CASSVTSGLTYEQYF
CDR3 DNA: TGTGCCAGTAGTGTAACTAGCGGATTAACCTACGAGCAGTACTTC